These 21 T cell receptor beta chains were all obtained from the same sample, sequenced in a study of post-analysis software for immune sequencing data. Study conclusions and caveats: TRBV5-6, TRBV5-1 and TRBV20-1 belonged to a set of roughly 5 TRBV segments that were more frequent in patients than controls.

Sequencing libraries made from TCR beta cDNA carried unique molecular identifiers. TCRdb passed the PCR reads through MiXCR, listing each CDR3 protein once. The repertoire holds hundreds of thousands of distinct CDR3 sequences, with about 50% as singletons. The antigens of these receptors remain unknown. The sample taken for sequencing was blood. These receptors came from a girl aged 5-17 years with multiple sclerosis.

This chain links TRBV3-1 with TRBJ2-1; D is unresolved. V lost 10 bases, J lost 6 bases, and 13 bases lay in between. This CDR3 comprises 12 residues. Germline-derived CDR1 and CDR2 are LGHDT and YNNKEL (reference sequence). The chain's CDR3 is CATVNWINEQFF. CDR3 coding DNA: TGTGCCACCGTCAACTGGATCAATGAGCAGTTCTTC.

The rearrangement joins TRBV20-1 to TRBJ2-7, with 13 bases identical to TRBD2. Unmatched junction bases numbered 6, after V lost 6 bases and J lost 7 bases. The CDR3 runs to 13 residues. The germline V gene has CDR1 DFQATT and CDR2 SNEGSKA (reference sequence). The CDR3 reads CSARTSGSFEQYF. The CDR3 DNA follows: TGCAGTGCAAGGACTAGCGGGAGTTTTGAGCAGTACTTC.

The rearrangement joins TRBV2 to TRBJ1-4; 7 bases match TRBD1. This CDR3 region has 14 residues. Germline values: CDR1 SNHLY, CDR2 FYNNEI. Germline trimming cut 4 bases from V and 10 bases from J; bases unmatched to any gene: 9. This chain's CDR3 is CASSGDSRSGKLFF. CDR3 in DNA: TGTGCCAGCAGTGGGGACAGCCGCTCGGGAAAACTGTTTTTT.

V usage is TRBV7-9 and J usage is TRBJ2-5; D possibly corresponds to TRBD2 (6 bases). Germline CDR1 and CDR2: SEHNR and FQNEAQ (reference sequence). V lost 5 bases to trimming and J lost 0 bases, with 13 bases between them. This CDR3 has 15 amino acids. This CDR3 is CASSPPGLNQETQYF. In DNA, the CDR3 is TGTGCCAGCAGCCCACCGGGACTCAACCAAGAGACCCAGTACTTC.

This clonotype was counted ten times or more. The chain couples TRBV20-1 to TRBJ2-1, with D uncertain. CDR1 DFQATT and CDR2 SNEGSKA come from the germline V gene (reference sequence). CDR3 length equals 11 residues. V lost 5 bases to trimming and J lost 9 bases, with 11 bases between them. The CDR3 here is CSAEHLGEQFF. The CDR3 nucleotides are TGCAGTGCTGAGCACCTGGGTGAGCAGTTCTTC.

The table lists this clonotype with a few counts. This rearrangement joins TRBV5-1 to TRBJ2-5; D not resolved. This CDR3 has 12 amino acids. In germline, CDR1 is SGHRS, CDR2 YFSETQ. Trimming left V 4 bases short and J 5 bases short, with 9 bases between. The CDR3 nucleotides are TGCGCCAGCAGCCGTGGTCGGGAGACCCAGTACTTC. This gives the protein CASSRGRETQYF.

The CDR3 DNA reads TGTGCCAGCACCTACACTGTGGGGGGCCCTGAAGCTTTCTTT. Its translation is CASTYTVGGPEAFF. V is TRBV3-1 and J is TRBJ1-1; the D gene is possibly TRBD1 (6 bases). The CDR3 is 14 residues long. Trimming cost V 7 bases and J 6 bases, with 18 bases left between them. Germline values: CDR1 LGHDT, CDR2 YNNKEL (reference sequence).

There are a few counts of this clonotype. The V gene is TRBV18, the J gene TRBJ2-1; TRBD2 agrees at 10 bases. Germline V lookup: CDR1 KGHSH, CDR2 LQKENI. The CDR3 is 16 amino acids. V shed 1 base, J shed 6 bases, and the junction held 6 bases outside the gene matches. CDR3 in amino acids: CASSPQSLAGTNEQFF. CDR3 bases: TGTGCCAGCTCACCACAGTCACTAGCGGGGACCAATGAGCAGTTCTTC.

V usage is TRBV9 and J usage is TRBJ2-1; D is unresolved. The end of the DNA is better explained by TRBJ2-7, so the J call may be wrong. This CDR3 region has 15 residues. Germline V lookup: CDR1 SGDLS, CDR2 YYNGEE. The CDR3 protein is CASSVGQIKNYEQYF. For the CDR3, the DNA is TGTGCCAGCAGCGTAGGCCAGATAAAAAACTACGAGCAGTACTTC.

J is TRBJ2-7 and V is TRBV29-1, with 16 nucleotides matching TRBD2. V trimming: 0 bases; J trimming: 2 bases; junction bases outside the gene matches: 1. Germline CDR1 SQVTM, CDR2 ANQGSEA. CDR3 length: 16 amino acids. This CDR3 reads CSVEEGTSGGAYEQYF. The CDR3 nucleotides are TGCAGCGTTGAAGAGGGGACTAGCGGGGGGGCCTACGAGCAGTACTTC.

The V call is TRBV6-2 or TRBV6-3, the J call TRBJ2-1; D possibly corresponds to TRBD1 (5 bases). V lost 6 bases to trimming and J lost 6 bases, with 15 bases between them. This CDR3 comprises 14 residues. Germline V gene lookup returns CDR1 MNHEY and CDR2 SVGEGT. The CDR3 coding sequence is TGTGCCAGCAGCCTGGATTTGGGGCGCAATGAGCAGTTCTTC. It codes for CASSLDLGRNEQFF.

This clonotype appeared once. The chain carries TRBV29-1 and TRBJ1-4, with 9 bases matching TRBD1. This CDR3 region has 13 residues. J lost 9 bases, V lost 7 bases, and 9 bases had no gene match. CDR1 SQVTM and CDR2 ANQGSEA come from the germline V gene. The CDR3 protein is CSGRQGESKKLFF. The CDR3 coding sequence is TGCAGCGGGAGACAGGGGGAATCGAAAAAACTGTTTTTT.

The chain combines TRBV29-1 with TRBJ2-7, with TRBD1 identical over 8 bases. The germline V gene has CDR1 SQVTM and CDR2 ANQGSEA. CDR3 length equals 14 residues. V lost 7 bases and J lost 1; bases outside the gene matches: 9. The CDR3 coding sequence is TGCAGCGCCACGGACAGGGACCTGTCCTACGAGCAGTACTTC. Encoded protein: CSATDRDLSYEQYF.

This clonotype turned up a few times. The chain recombines TRBV20-1 with TRBJ2-7, with 11 positions matching TRBD2. Germline values: CDR1 DFQATT, CDR2 SNEGSKA (reference sequence). The CDR3 runs 14 residues. J was trimmed by 4 bases and V by 2 bases; bases with no gene match: 4. The CDR3 here is CSARSTSGSYEQYF. The CDR3 DNA follows: TGCAGTGCTAGATCTACTAGCGGGAGTTACGAGCAGTACTTC.

V is TRBV7-6 and J is TRBJ1-1, with 7 positions matching TRBD1. V was pared by 4 bases and J by 5 bases, with 10 bases of the junction left unmatched. The CDR3 totals 15 residues. Germline CDR1 and CDR2: SGHVS and FNYEAQ. In DNA, the CDR3 is TGTGCCAGCAGCTGGCGACAGGGCTTGTGGACTGAAGCTTTCTTT. Its protein is CASSWRQGLWTEAFF.

The chain carries TRBV28 and TRBJ1-4; TRBD1 matches at 8 bases. The CDR3 runs to 15 residues. CDR1 and CDR2 from the germline V gene are MDHEN and SYDVKM. Trimming removed 3 bases from V and 3 bases from J; junction bases left unmatched: 3. DNA of the CDR3: TGTGCCAGCAGTTTGCCGGGACAGGCTAATGAAAAACTGTTTTTT. As protein: CASSLPGQANEKLFF.

In DNA form, the CDR3 reads TGTGCCACCGCCCGGTCACAGAACACTGAAGCTTTCTTT. Translated: CATARSQNTEAFF. The chain carries TRBV7-3 and TRBJ1-1; D gene unclear. Trimming stripped 10 bases from V and 1 base from J, with 13 bases between. This CDR3 is 13 amino acids long. From germline, CDR1 is SGHTA and CDR2 FQGTGA.

The chain combines TRBV10-3 with TRBJ1-5, with D maybe TRBD1 (5 bases). Germline CDR1 reads ENHRY; CDR2 reads SYGVKD. V lost 6 bases and J 5 bases, leaving 14 bases between the germline ends. The length of the CDR3 is 14 residues. The CDR3 is CAISLGATDQPQHF. CDR3 nucleotide sequence: TGTGCCATCAGCCTAGGGGCGACCGATCAGCCCCAGCATTTT.

The CDR3 DNA reads TGTGCCAGCAGTGATAGGGCCAGAGGGGGGACCCAGTACTTC. Its translation: CASSDRARGGTQYF. The chain couples TRBV12-3 or TRBV12-4 to TRBJ2-5, with D maybe TRBD1 (6 bases). This CDR3 spans 14 amino acids. V was cut by 5 bases and J by 7 bases, with 17 bases left in between.

The V and J genes are TRBV15 and TRBJ2-5, with 8 bases fitting TRBD1. Matching the DNA end better, TRBJ2-7 makes the J call doubtful. From germline, CDR1 is LNHNV and CDR2 YYDKDF (reference sequence). This CDR3 has 13 residues. The chain's CDR3 is CATSSDRAHEQYF. The CDR3 DNA reads TGTGCCACCAGCTCGGACAGGGCCCACGAGCAGTACTTC.

This clonotype has a handful of counts. The chain uses TRBV20-1 and TRBJ1-2, with TRBD1 matching over 8 bases. In germline, CDR1 is DFQATT, CDR2 SNEGSKA (reference sequence). Losses at the gene ends were 6 bases for V and 2 bases for J; bases not matched to a gene: 8. The CDR3 extends over 14 amino acids. The CDR3 nucleotides are TGCAGTGCCGTCGGACAGGGAAAAAACTATGGCTACACCTTC. Amino acids: CSAVGQGKNYGYTF.